These 21 T cell receptor beta chains originate from one sample sequenced in a study of breast tumors, draining lymph nodes, adjacent tissues. Samples came from axillary lymph nodes draining the breast cancer. TCRdb processed the multiplex PCR reads anew with MiXCR; each CDR3 protein has one entry. The table shows under 350,000 distinct CDR3 sequences, with under 35% occurring only once. Specimen: axillary lymph node tissue. Receptor source: a female donor with breast cancer. Some clones in this sample may be carry-over from other donors' samples.

This clonotype was seen repeatedly, ten times or more. This chain connects TRBV2 to TRBJ2-3; TRBD2 matches 13 bases. This CDR3 has 15 residues. The germline CDR1 and CDR2 sequences are SNHLY and FYNNEI. The V gene end was trimmed by 6 bases and the J gene end by 6 bases; junction bases not matched to a gene: 6. The CDR3 DNA reads TGTGCCAGCAGACTACTAGCGGGAGGGCCGGATACGCAGTATTTT. Amino acid sequence: CASRLLAGGPDTQYF. Variable domain in full (rest from reference TRBV2 and TRBJ2-3): EPEVTQTPSHQVTQMGQEVILRCVPISNHLYFYWYRQILGQKVEFLVSFYNNEISEKSEIFDDQFSVERPDGSNFTLKIRSTKLEDSAMYFCASRLLAGGPDTQYFGPGTRLTVL.

This clonotype appeared many times. V usage is TRBV5-6 and J usage is TRBJ2-6; no firm D call. Germline V CDR1 and CDR2: SGHDT, YYEEEE. CDR3 length: 16 residues. Trimming pared 1 base from V and 0 bases from J, leaving 8 bases between. In nucleotides, the CDR3 is TGTGCCAGCAGCTTGATCGTCGGCTCTGGGGCCAACGTCCTGACTTTC. Its protein is CASSLIVGSGANVLTF.

This clonotype was seen ten or more times. A junction boundary mismatches the germline segment, possibly from a read error. The J gene is TRBJ1-6, the V gene TRBV28; TRBD1 agrees at 10 bases. This CDR3 comprises 15 residues. Germline CDR1 is MDHEN and CDR2 is SYDVKM. CDR3 sequence (DNA): TGCGCCAGCAGCCTCCGGACAGGGGGGGACTCACCCCTCCACTTT. Translation gives CASSLRTGGDSPLHF.

At least ten counts were recorded for this clonotype. The V call is TRBV7-6, the J call TRBJ1-5, with D possibly being TRBD1 (5 bases). CDR3 size: 13 residues. Trimming took 7 bases from V and 7 from J, leaving 14 bases between them. Germline CDR1 reads SGHVS; CDR2 reads FNYEAQ. The CDR3 region is CASTQGIGQPQHF. CDR3 sequence (DNA): TGTGCCAGCACCCAGGGAATAGGGCAGCCCCAGCATTTT.

This clonotype appeared many times. This rearrangement joins TRBV20-1 to TRBJ2-6, with D perhaps TRBD1 (5 bases). Between the trimmed V and J ends, which lost 6 bases and 4 bases, there was a span of 7 bases. Germline lookup yields CDR1 DFQATT and CDR2 SNEGSKA (reference sequence). The CDR3 spans 12 residues. CDR3 bases: TGCAGTGCGGGGCCCGGGGCCAACGTCCTGACTTTC. This sequence encodes CSAGPGANVLTF.

In this sample, this clonotype turned up many times. The rearrangement links TRBV5-1 to TRBJ2-3, with unresolved D. Trimming removed 1 base at V and 6 bases at J, with 18 bases between. The germline V gene has CDR1 SGHRS and CDR2 YFSETQ. This CDR3 contains 16 residues. CDR3 nucleotide sequence: TGCGCCAGCAGCTTGAGATTAGCCATTGATGTGGATACGCAGTATTTT. This codes for CASSLRLAIDVDTQYF.

The chain joins TRBV4-2 to TRBJ2-5, with D possibly TRBD2 on 6 matching bases. CDR1 and CDR2 from the germline V gene are LGHNA and YNFKEQ. This CDR3 region has 16 residues. With 3 bases removed from V and 1 base from J, the gap between germline ends came to 15 bases. The CDR3 here is CASSHKRRRGQETQYF. As DNA, the CDR3 is TGTGCCAGCAGCCATAAACGACGGAGGGGCCAAGAGACCCAGTACTTC.

This clonotype was counted many times. V usage is TRBV7-9 and J usage is TRBJ1-4; 9 bases fit TRBD1. Germline V gives CDR1 SEHNR, CDR2 FQNEAQ (reference sequence). The CDR3 totals 17 residues. V lost 2 bases and J lost 8; bases outside the gene matches: 12. The CDR3 DNA reads TGTGCCAGCAGCTTACCTACAACCGGGACAGGGTCAGAAAAACTGTTTTTT. Its translation is CASSLPTTGTGSEKLFF.

With regard to this clonotype: This may arise from a read error, as a much more abundant clone is one base away. V gene TRBV6-5 combines with J gene TRBJ2-2; 9 nucleotides agree with TRBD2. The CDR3 length is 15 residues. CDR1 is MNHEY, CDR2 SVGAGI, per germline. J was trimmed by 4 bases and V by 8 bases; bases with no gene match: 8. The CDR3 DNA sequence: TGTGCCAGCGTTCGTGAAGCGGGAGGCACCGGGGAGCTGTTTTTT. Translated, it gives CASVREAGGTGELFF.

About this clonotype: A much larger clone is a single base away; this may be a read error. The J gene is TRBJ2-7, the V gene TRBV6-5; D unresolved. This CDR3 has 14 amino acids. Trimming pared 7 bases from V and 2 bases from J, leaving 15 bases between. Per the germline V gene, CDR1 is MNHEY and CDR2 is SVGAGI. The CDR3 nucleotides are TGTGCCAGCACCCGAGCCGATCCGGCCTACGAGCAGTACTTC. Translated, it gives CASTRADPAYEQYF.

Note on this clonotype: This could be a read error, since a much larger clone is one nucleotide away. The V call is TRBV20-1, the J call TRBJ2-3, with 7 positions matching TRBD1. Per the germline V gene, CDR1 is DFQATT and CDR2 is SNEGSKA (reference sequence). This CDR3 contains 14 residues. CDR3 sequence: CSARVGGGTATQYF. The DNA of the CDR3 is TGCAGTGCTAGGGTAGGGGGCGGCACAGCTACGCAGTATTTT.

There are many counts of this clonotype. The genes are TRBV5-1 and TRBJ1-2, with no clear D. The CDR3 has 14 amino acids. Germline CDR1 is SGHRS and CDR2 is YFSETQ. V gave up 0 bases and J gave up 6 bases, with 12 bases separating them. CDR3 DNA: TGCGCCAGCAGCTTGGGCGAGGGTTGGAATGGCTACACCTTC. Its translation: CASSLGEGWNGYTF. Full variable domain (rest looked up from reference TRBV5-1 and TRBJ1-2): KAGVTQTPRYLIKTRGQQVTLSCSPISGHRSVSWYQQTPGQGLQFLFEYFSETQRNKGNFPGRFSGRQFSNSRSEMNVSTLELGDSALYLCASSLGEGWNGYTFGSGTRLTVV.

As for this clonotype: A much larger clone is a single base away; this may be a read error. The conserved phenylalanine or tryptophan normally closing the CDR3 is absent here, so this likely arose from a read error. The chain couples TRBV11-3 to TRBJ2-2; D call uncertain. This CDR3 region has 17 residues. Trimming stripped 5 bases from V and 2 bases from J, with 18 bases between. The germline V gene encodes CDR1 SGHNT and CDR2 YENEEA. Here the CDR3 reads CASSPPLGLPNTGELFL. CDR3 nucleotide sequence: TGTGCCAGCAGCCCTCCCTTGGGGTTGCCCAACACCGGGGAGCTGTTTCTT.

This clonotype was detected many times. The J gene is TRBJ2-1, the V gene TRBV5-1, with 10 bases lining up with TRBD2. The V gene's germline CDR1 is SGHRS and CDR2 YFSETQ. The V segment lost 2 bases and the J segment 6 bases; nucleotides outside the gene matches: 8. This CDR3 is built from 16 residues. The DNA of the CDR3 is TGCGCCAGCAGCTTCTCGAGCGGGAGGGCCTCCAATGAGCAGTTCTTC. It encodes CASSFSSGRASNEQFF.

This clonotype came up many times. The chain is built from TRBV5-1 and TRBJ2-5, with D perhaps TRBD1 (6 bases). Germline-derived CDR1 and CDR2 are SGHRS and YFSETQ. This CDR3 has 15 residues. V gave up 0 bases and J gave up 1 base, with 10 bases separating them. The chain's CDR3 is CASSLEQGRQETQYF. The CDR3 DNA reads TGCGCCAGCAGCTTGGAACAGGGCCGCCAAGAGACCCAGTACTTC. Drawing the rest from reference TRBV5-1 and TRBJ2-5, the complete variable domain is KAGVTQTPRYLIKTRGQQVTLSCSPISGHRSVSWYQQTPGQGLQFLFEYFSETQRNKGNFPGRFSGRQFSNSRSEMNVSTLELGDSALYLCASSLEQGRQETQYFGPGTRLLVL.

The gene calls are TRBV2 and TRBJ2-3; 7 positions agree with TRBD1. The CDR3 extends over 15 amino acids. CDR1 is SNHLY and CDR2 is FYNNEI in the germline V gene. J lost 4 bases, V lost 5 bases, and 9 bases had no gene match. The CDR3 protein is CASSYSLQGADTQYF. The CDR3, as DNA: TGTGCCAGCAGTTACTCGCTCCAGGGGGCAGATACGCAGTATTTT.

The sample holds many counts of this clonotype. The chain combines TRBV29-1 with TRBJ2-5; 7 bases map to TRBD2. CDR3 size: 14 residues. Germline lookup yields CDR1 SQVTM and CDR2 ANQGSEA. V trimming: 2 bases; J trimming: 5 bases; junction bases outside the gene matches: 8. The CDR3 DNA sequence: TGCAGCGTTGAATCAGCGGGACGTATGGAGACCCAGTACTTC. It codes for CSVESAGRMETQYF.

This clonotype has at least ten counts. The chain employs TRBV20-1 and TRBJ2-5; TRBD2 matches 12 bases. Germline V gene data show CDR1 as DFQATT and CDR2 as SNEGSKA (reference sequence). V lost 6 bases and J lost 5; bases outside the gene matches: 10. There are 15 residues in the CDR3. CDR3 DNA sequence: TGCAGTGCGCGGACTAGCGGGAAGGGTCGGGAGACCCAGTACTTC. Translating gives CSARTSGKGRETQYF.

This clonotype was seen at least ten times. The junction and the germline gene differ at one end; a read error may be behind it. V is TRBV7-7 and J is TRBJ1-4; 9 bases line up with TRBD1. The CDR3 is 12 residues long. Per the germline V gene, CDR1 is SSHAT and CDR2 is FNYEAQ (reference sequence). The CDR3 loop is CASSSGQGKLFF. CDR3 nucleotides: TGTGCTAGCAGCTCGGGACAGGGAAAACTGTTTTTT.

This clonotype has ten or more counts. V usage is TRBV30 and J usage is TRBJ2-3, with D unclear. The CDR3 runs 11 residues. Looked up from germline, CDR1 is GTSNPN and CDR2 is SVGIG (reference sequence). V was clipped by 4 bases and J by 2 bases, with 4 bases between them. The CDR3 region is CAWIPTDTQYF. CDR3 sequence (DNA): TGTGCCTGGATTCCCACAGATACGCAGTATTTT.

The gene calls are TRBV2 and TRBJ2-1; TRBD2 agrees at 12 bases. Germline CDR1 and CDR2: SNHLY and FYNNEI. The junction had 13 bases not matched to a gene; V was cut back by 6 bases and J by 7 bases. The CDR3 loop spans 17 amino acids. CDR3 sequence reads: CASRKASGRAEGNEQFF. The CDR3 nucleotides read TGTGCCAGCAGGAAGGCTAGCGGGAGGGCCGAAGGGAATGAGCAGTTCTTC.